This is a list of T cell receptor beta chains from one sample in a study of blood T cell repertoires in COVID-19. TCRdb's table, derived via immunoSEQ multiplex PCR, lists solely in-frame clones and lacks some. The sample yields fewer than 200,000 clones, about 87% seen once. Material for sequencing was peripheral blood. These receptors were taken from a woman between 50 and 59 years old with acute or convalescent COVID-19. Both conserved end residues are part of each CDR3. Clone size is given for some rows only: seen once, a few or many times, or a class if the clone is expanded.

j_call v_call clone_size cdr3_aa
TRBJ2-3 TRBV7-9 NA CATERGGVTDTQYF
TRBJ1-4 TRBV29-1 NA CSVLGGNEKLFF
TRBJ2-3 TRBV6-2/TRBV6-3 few CASSYSRRGGTDTQYF
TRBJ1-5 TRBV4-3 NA CASSQEILGDQPQHF
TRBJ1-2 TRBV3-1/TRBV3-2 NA CASSLGGQGNYGYTF
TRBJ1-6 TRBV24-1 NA CAPEPRMNSPLHF
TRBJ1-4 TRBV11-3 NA CASSTRQGPNEKLFF
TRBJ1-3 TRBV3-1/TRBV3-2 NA CASSQSSSGTARYF
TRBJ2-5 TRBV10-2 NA CASSEPGGGETQYF
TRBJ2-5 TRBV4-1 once CASSPPDRGRETQYF
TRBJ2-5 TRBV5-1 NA CASSLVGLAGVETQYF
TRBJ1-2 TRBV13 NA CASSLGDRPHF
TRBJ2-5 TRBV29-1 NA CSVAGSQETQYF
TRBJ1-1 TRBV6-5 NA CASSYSRQGSTEAFF
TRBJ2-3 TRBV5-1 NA CASSPVTGSTDTQYF
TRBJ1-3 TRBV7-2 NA CASSLARAAAGNTIYF
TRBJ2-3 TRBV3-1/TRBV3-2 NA CASSLRLARNTDTQYF
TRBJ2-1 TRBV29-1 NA CSVDRDNYNEQFF
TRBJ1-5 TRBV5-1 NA CASSLTGDSNQPQHF
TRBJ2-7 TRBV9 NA CASSVKVQVAYEQYF
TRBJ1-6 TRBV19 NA CASSMVSYNSPLHF
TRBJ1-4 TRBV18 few CASSRDRGTNEKLFF
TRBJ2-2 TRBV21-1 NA CASEQTSGRRAGELFF
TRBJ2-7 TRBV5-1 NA CASSLGGLAGTYEQYF
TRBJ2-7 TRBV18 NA CASSPQGAYEQYF
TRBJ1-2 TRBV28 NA CASSLNPKTQGGYTF
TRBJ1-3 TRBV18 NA CASSPPMGQISGNTIYF
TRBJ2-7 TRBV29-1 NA CSVRRGDSYEQYF
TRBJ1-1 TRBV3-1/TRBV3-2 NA CAPKGILNTEAFF
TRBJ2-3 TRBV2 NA CASSGGGALTDTQYF
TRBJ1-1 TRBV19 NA CASSIDPGQHPKAFF
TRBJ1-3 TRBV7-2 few CASSSPEDSGNTIYF
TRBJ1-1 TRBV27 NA CASSFYTGVGTEAFF
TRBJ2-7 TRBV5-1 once CASSPGGFSSYEQYF
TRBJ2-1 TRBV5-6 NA CASSWTRGGNEQFF
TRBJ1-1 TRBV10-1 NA CASSESGRNTEAFF
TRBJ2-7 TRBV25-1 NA CASSTGLYEQYF
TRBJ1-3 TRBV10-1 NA CASSGTSGNTIYF
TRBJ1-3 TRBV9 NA CASSVDRLSSGNTIYF
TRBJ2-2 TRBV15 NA CATSRDPKTSGSPRTGELFF
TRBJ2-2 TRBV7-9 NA CASTAVMNTGELFF
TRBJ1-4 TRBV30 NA CAWSGGPGTVGEKLFF
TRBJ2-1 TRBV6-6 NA CATGLAATYNEQFF
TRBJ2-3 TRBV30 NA CAWVEGLTDTQYF
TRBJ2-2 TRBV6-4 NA CASSGDSTGELFF
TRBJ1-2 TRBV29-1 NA CSVEKGAYGYTF
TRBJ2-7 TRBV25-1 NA CASSASTGESYEQYF
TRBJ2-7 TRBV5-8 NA CASSSGTSGFFTYEQYF
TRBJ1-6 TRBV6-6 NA CASSPGQGNSPLHF
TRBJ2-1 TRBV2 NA CASSEMSGNYNEQFF
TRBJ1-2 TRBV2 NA CASASPAPVYGYTF